This is a list of T cell receptor beta chains from one sample in a study of T-cell memory formation after mild COVID-19. Each CDR3 protein gets one entry after TCRdb re-called the 5' RACE reads with MiXCR. The top ten clones hold around a fifth of a sample with 300,000 to 350,000 distinct CDR3 sequences, 13% to 15% of them seen once. Sequencing input: PBMCs or a T cell subset sorted from them (not recorded which). Receptors were obtained from a man in his late teens or twenties who had mild COVID-19 (a few samples of this study predate the infection). Cell type and time point are not known. Each CDR3 is given with its conserved first and last residue. The D gene is left open where the match is weak. Size tells how often a clone was seen (once, few, many) or the class of an expanded clone, and some rows leave it out.

>TRBJ1-6|NA|TRBV12-3/TRBV12-4|few
TGTGCCAGCAGCACCGGGGGGGCGTCGAGATCACCCCTCCACTTT
CASSTGGASRSPLHF
>TRBJ1-1|NA|TRBV7-2|NA
TGTGCCAGCAGCTTAGGGCTCAGCATGAACACTGAAGCTTTCTTT
CASSLGLSMNTEAFF
>TRBJ2-7|TRBD1|TRBV12-3/TRBV12-4|once
TGTGCCAGCACTCGGACAGGGGGATACCAGCAGTACTTC
CASTRTGGYQQYF
>TRBJ1-2|NA|TRBV4-1|NA
TGCGCCAGCAGCCAAGAGGGGCGATCAGGCTATGGCTACACCTTC
CASSQEGRSGYGYTF
>TRBJ2-3|NA|TRBV20-1|NA
TGCAGTGCTAGGAGGAGCCCCAAAGATAAGCAGTATTTT
CSARRSPKDKQYF
>TRBJ1-4|NA|TRBV6-5|few
TGTGCCAGCAGTGAGGGGGTTGGGAAAACTAATGAAAAACTGTTTTTT
CASSEGVGKTNEKLFF
>TRBJ1-2|NA|TRBV6-2/TRBV6-3|NA
TGTGCCAGCAGCACGGGTTATGGCTACACCTTC
CASSTGYGYTF
>TRBJ2-7|NA|TRBV6-2/TRBV6-3|NA
TGTGCCAGCAGCAACCACTACGAGCAGTACTTC
CASSNHYEQYF
>TRBJ2-5|NA|TRBV12-3/TRBV12-4|NA
TGTGCCAGCAGTTATTGGGAAGGGCGAGGGACCCAGTACTTC
CASSYWEGRGTQYF
>TRBJ2-3|NA|TRBV7-2|NA
TGTGCCAGCAGTCGGGCCGGGGTCTCTAGGGCAGATACGCAGTATTTT
CASSRAGVSRADTQYF
>TRBJ1-6|TRBD1|TRBV7-2|NA
TGTGCCAGCAGCCGCTCGGGACAGAGAAATTCACCCCTCCACTTT
CASSRSGQRNSPLHF
>TRBJ2-3|NA|TRBV29-1|many
TGCAGCGTTTTGTTGTGGGAAGGCACAGATACGCAGTATTTT
CSVLLWEGTDTQYF
>TRBJ1-1|NA|TRBV7-9|NA
TGTGCCAGCACCCCCCCCGTTCTAGCGAGCGCTTTCTTT
CASTPPVLASAFF
>TRBJ1-4|NA|TRBV9|NA
TGTGCCAGCAGCGCCGTCGCGGGGCCAAATGAAAAACTGTTTTTT
CASSAVAGPNEKLFF
>TRBJ2-1|TRBD1|TRBV28|NA
TGTGCCAGCAGTCCCCCCCGCCGGGACAGGGAGTTCTTC
CASSPPRRDREFF
>TRBJ1-1|TRBD1|TRBV6-5|NA
TGTGCCAGCAGTTACTCGACAGGGGTCGATGAAGCTTTCTTT
CASSYSTGVDEAFF
>TRBJ1-1|TRBD1|TRBV27|few
TGTGCCAGCCCCCAGGGGGGGGGTGTCACTGAAGCTTTCTTT
CASPQGGGVTEAFF